This TCR beta chain came from a study of blood T cell repertoires in COVID-19 (dated by TCRdb to between 2020 and 2021). For the wider study: Collaborator samples came from the United States, Italy and Spain and covered acute and convalescent phases of COVID-19. Sample metadata almost always included a de-identified subject ID, COVID-19 status, age in years and sex. The samples were drawn from the first 160 participants of the ongoing ImmuneRACE study and from some 1,300 subjects provided by 6 global collaborators. The prospective study material was composed of cDNA or gDNA derived from T cells, B-cell-depleted T cells, or PBMCs. Where HLA class I and class II types were available, the types were taken from metadata supplied by the sample provider, not from assay-based typing. Deeply sampled blood TCRbeta repertoires from subjects exposed to, actively infected with, or recovered from COVID-19 were included in the dataset. The repertoires were released in a freely available public database meant as a resource for research on the immune response to SARS-CoV-2. On the study overall, not on this receptor specifically: How much clinical and demographic metadata was included differed by source and by participant, and the metadata was provided uncurated.

In the prospective study, participants were about 18 to 95 years old, resided in about two dozen geographic areas of the United States, and were enrolled through a virtual design. In the prospective study, cohorts were assigned on the basis of participant-reported clinical history obtained from a screening survey and a study questionnaire. For ImmuneRACE Cohort 3, a participant was defined as recovered based on two consecutive negative NP/OP PCR tests, clearance by a healthcare professional, or resolution of symptoms. In the prospective study, mobile phlebotomists collected whole blood, serum and a nasopharyngeal or oropharyngeal swab from each participant. Over an approximately 2-month period, participants in the prospective study had the option of providing additional blood draws and questionnaires. Prospective study blood samples were shipped either frozen or at room temperature before DNA extraction.

Trimming removed 5 bases from V and 0 bases from J; the gene matches leave 6 bases unexplained. The CDR3 measures 17 amino acids from cysteine to phenylalanine. The retained sequence is limited to the CDR3, 51 bases, with the frame set at the first base. For CDR1 and CDR2, the germline V gene lists SGHNT and YENEEA. TCRbeta CDR3 regions were amplified from genomic DNA using the immunoSEQ Assay, a bias-controlled multiplex PCR. In the authors' own workflow: Nucleated cell counts per sample were estimated from amplification of reference gene primers within the assay. To quantify the absolute abundance of each unique TCRbeta CDR3 rearrangement, sequence reads were collapsed and filtered. Productive Simpson clonality was computed per sample as the square root of Simpson's diversity index over productive rearrangements. This is the immuneACCESS table as TCRdb keeps it, with only in-frame sequences that have V and J called. A part of the clones is gone; compared with another copy, unresolved V genes explain less than half, and the rest is unexplained. V and J calls and clone size come straight from that table; D and trimming were deduced from the DNA. The sample profile shows around 150,000 clones; around four fifths of them were found once. More than 5% of the sample comes from the top ten.

Remarks on this clone: Its specific antigen is unknown. No much larger clone exists at a distance of one base, and base qualities are not known.

This receptor was obtained from a woman aged 40 to 49 who had recovered from COVID-19. Sequenced: PBMCs or T cells enriched from blood (not recorded which). This chain is built from TRBV11-3 and TRBJ2-6, with 8 junctional bases fitting TRBD1. The CDR3 protein sequence reads: CASSPGTGSSGANVLTF. The nucleotide sequence is given as TGTGCCAGCAGCCCCGGGACAGGCAGCTCTGGGGCCAACGTCCTGACTTTC.